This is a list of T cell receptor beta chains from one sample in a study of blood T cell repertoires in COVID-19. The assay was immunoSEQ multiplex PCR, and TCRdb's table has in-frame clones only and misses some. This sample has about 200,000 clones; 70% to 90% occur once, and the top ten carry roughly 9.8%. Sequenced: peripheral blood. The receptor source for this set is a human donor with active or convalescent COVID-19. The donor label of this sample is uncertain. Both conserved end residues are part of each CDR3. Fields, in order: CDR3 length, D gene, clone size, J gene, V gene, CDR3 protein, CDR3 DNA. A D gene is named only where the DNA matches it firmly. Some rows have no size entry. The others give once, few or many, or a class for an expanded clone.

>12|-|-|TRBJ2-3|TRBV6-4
CASSQGSDTQYF
TGTGCCAGCAGCCAGGGGTCAGATACGCAGTATTTT
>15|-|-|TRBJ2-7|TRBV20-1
CSASSGTPSSYEQYF
TGCAGTGCTAGTTCCGGGACACCGAGCTCCTACGAGCAGTACTTC
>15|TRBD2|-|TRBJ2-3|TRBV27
CASSLAGRGTDTQYF
TGTGCCAGCAGTTTAGCCGGGAGGGGCACAGATACGCAGTATTTT
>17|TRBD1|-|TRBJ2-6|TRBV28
CASSLRQGANGANVLTF
TGTGCCAGCAGTTTGCGGCAGGGGGCGAACGGGGCCAACGTCCTGACTTTC
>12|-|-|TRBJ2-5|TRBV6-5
CASSRNQETQYF
TGTGCCAGCAGCAGGAACCAAGAGACCCAGTACTTC
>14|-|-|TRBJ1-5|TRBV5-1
CASSSQGGNQPQHF
TGCGCCAGCAGCTCACAGGGAGGCAATCAGCCCCAGCATTTT
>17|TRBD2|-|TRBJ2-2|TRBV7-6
CASSLVRGGTNTGELFF
TGTGCCAGCAGCTTAGTTCGGGGGGGGACGAACACCGGGGAGCTGTTTTTT
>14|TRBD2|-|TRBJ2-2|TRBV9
CASSVESSGGELFF
TGTGCCAGCAGCGTAGAGTCTAGCGGCGGGGAGCTGTTTTTT
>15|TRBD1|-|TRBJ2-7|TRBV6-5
CASGRDRLVSYEQYF
TGTGCCAGCGGACGGGACAGACTTGTTTCCTACGAGCAGTACTTC
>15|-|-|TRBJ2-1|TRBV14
CASRPHPPADNEQFF
TGTGCCAGCAGGCCTCATCCTCCTGCAGACAATGAGCAGTTCTTC
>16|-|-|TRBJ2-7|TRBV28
CASSPGGSLGFGEQYF
TGTGCCAGCAGTCCGGGCGGGTCCCTAGGGTTTGGAGAGCAGTACTTC
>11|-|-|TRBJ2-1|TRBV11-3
CASSKSDEQFF
TGTGCCAGCAGCAAGAGCGATGAGCAGTTCTTC
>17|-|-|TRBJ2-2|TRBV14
CASSQDLWDTNTGELFF
TGTGCCAGCAGCCAAGATCTGTGGGACACGAACACCGGGGAGCTGTTTTTT
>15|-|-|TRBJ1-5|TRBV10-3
CAISESVGGNQPQHF
TGTGCCATCAGTGAGTCGGTGGGGGGAAATCAGCCCCAGCATTTT
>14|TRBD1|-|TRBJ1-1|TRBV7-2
CASSTTGGNTEAFF
TGTGCCAGCAGCACAACAGGGGGGAACACTGAAGCTTTCTTT
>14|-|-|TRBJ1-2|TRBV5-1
CASSLAGGDYGYTF
TGCGCCAGCAGCTTGGCGGGGGGCGACTATGGCTACACCTTC
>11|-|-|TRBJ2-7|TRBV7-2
CASSNTYEQYF
TGTGCCAGCAGCAACACCTACGAGCAGTACTTC
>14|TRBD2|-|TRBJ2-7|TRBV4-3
CASSAGRGAYEQYF
TGCGCCAGCAGCGCCGGGCGGGGGGCCTACGAGCAGTACTTC
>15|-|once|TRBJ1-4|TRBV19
CASSIKGPVSEKLFF
TGTGCCAGTAGTATAAAGGGGCCGGTTAGTGAAAAACTGTTTTTT
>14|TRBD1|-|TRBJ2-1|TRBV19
CASIRDSSYNEQFF
TGTGCCTCGATCCGGGACAGCTCCTACAATGAGCAGTTCTTC
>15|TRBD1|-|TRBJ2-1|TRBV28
CASSPRDRGYNEQFF
TGTGCCAGCAGTCCGCGGGACAGGGGGTACAATGAGCAGTTCTTC
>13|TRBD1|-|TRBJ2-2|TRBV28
CASRQGMSGELFF
TGTGCCAGTAGACAGGGTATGAGCGGGGAGCTGTTTTTT
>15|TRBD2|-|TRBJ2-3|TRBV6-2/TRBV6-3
CASSQLAGSTDTQYF
TGTGCCAGCAGTCAACTAGCGGGAAGCACAGATACGCAGTATTTT
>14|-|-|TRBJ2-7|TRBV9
CASSVSPMGAEQYF
TGTGCCAGCAGCGTCTCCCCGATGGGGGCAGAGCAGTACTTC
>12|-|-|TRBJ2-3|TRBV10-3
CAIRGGGNTQYF
TGTGCCATCAGAGGTGGCGGGAATACGCAGTATTTT
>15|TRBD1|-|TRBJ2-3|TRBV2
CATQDRGSSTDTQYF
TGTGCCACCCAGGACAGGGGTTCTAGCACAGATACGCAGTATTTT
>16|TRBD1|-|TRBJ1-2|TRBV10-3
CAISERGQELLGGYTF
TGTGCCATCAGTGAGCGAGGACAGGAGCTTCTGGGGGGCTACACCTTC
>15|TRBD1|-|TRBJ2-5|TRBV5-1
CASSFGDRDQETQYF
TGCGCCAGCAGCTTCGGGGACAGGGACCAAGAGACCCAGTACTTC
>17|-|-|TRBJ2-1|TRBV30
CAWSLKAGSSRENEQFF
TGTGCCTGGAGCCTGAAGGCCGGCTCGTCGAGGGAGAATGAGCAGTTCTTC
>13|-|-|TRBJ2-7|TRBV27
CASSLGSNYEQYF
TGTGCCAGCAGTTTAGGCAGTAACTACGAGCAGTACTTC
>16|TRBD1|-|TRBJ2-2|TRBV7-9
CASSPRGLRTTGELFF
TGTGCCAGCAGCCCCAGGGGGCTACGGACCACCGGGGAGCTGTTTTTT
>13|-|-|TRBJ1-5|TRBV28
CATLSASDQPQHF
TGTGCCACGTTAAGTGCGTCTGATCAGCCCCAGCATTTT